The clone carrying this T cell receptor (beta chain) was recorded a few times. Its antigen is unidentified. This sample stems from a study of CD8+CD57+ T cells in acquired aplastic anemia. The study's findings and limits: Comparison of patients with controls identified twenty-nine shared CD8+ CDR3 sequences.

The use of genomic DNA as template underpinned the TCR beta VDJ and CDR3 profiling. TCRdb redid the calling of the reads with MiXCR, one entry per CDR3 protein. The repertoire holds about 160,000 distinct CDR3 sequences, with about 45% as singletons. Flow cytometry had shown expanded CD8+CD57+ cells in the patients chosen for sequencing. The CDR3 sequence is 17 residues long. Germline-derived CDR1 and CDR2 are SGDLS and YYNGEE. The V gene end was trimmed by 0 bases and the J gene end by 4 bases; junction bases not matched to a gene: 9. The rearrangement uses TRBV9 and TRBJ2-3, with TRBD2 identical over 9 bases. This receptor was taken from a human donor with aplastic anemia. The sequenced sample was sorted CD4+, CD8+, or CD8+CD57+ T cells (not recorded which) from PBMCs. The CDR3 bases are TGTGCCAGCAGCGTAGATCCAGCGGGAGGCCAGGCAGATACGCAGTATTTT. It yields the protein CASSVDPAGGQADTQYF.